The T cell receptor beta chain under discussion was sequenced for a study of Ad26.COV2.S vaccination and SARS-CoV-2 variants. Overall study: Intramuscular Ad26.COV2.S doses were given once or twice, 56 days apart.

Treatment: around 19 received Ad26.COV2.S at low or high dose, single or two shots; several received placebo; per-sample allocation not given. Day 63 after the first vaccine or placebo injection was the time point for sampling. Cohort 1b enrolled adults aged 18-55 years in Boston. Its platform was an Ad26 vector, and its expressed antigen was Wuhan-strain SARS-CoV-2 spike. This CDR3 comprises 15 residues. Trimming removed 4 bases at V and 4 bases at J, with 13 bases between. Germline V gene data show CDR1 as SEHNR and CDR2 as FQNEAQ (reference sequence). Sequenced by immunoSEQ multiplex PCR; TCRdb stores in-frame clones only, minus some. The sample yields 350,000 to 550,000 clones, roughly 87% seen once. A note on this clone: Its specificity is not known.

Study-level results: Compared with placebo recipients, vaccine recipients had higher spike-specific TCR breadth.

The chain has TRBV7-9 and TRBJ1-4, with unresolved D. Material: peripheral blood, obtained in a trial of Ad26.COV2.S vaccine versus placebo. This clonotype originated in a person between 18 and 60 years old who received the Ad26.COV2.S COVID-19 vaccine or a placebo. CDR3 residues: CASSSPGRNNEKLFF. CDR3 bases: TGTGCCAGCAGCTCCCCAGGACGGAATAATGAAAAACTGTTTTTT. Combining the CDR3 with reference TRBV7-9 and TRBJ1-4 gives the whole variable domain DTGVSQNPRHKITKRGQNVTFRCDPISEHNRLYWYRQTLGQGPEFLTYFQNEAQLEKSRLLSDRFSAERPKGSFSTLEIQRTEQGDSAMYLCASSSPGRNNEKLFFGSGTQLSVL.